This T cell receptor (beta chain) was identified in a study of PD-1 blockade in classical Hodgkin lymphoma. The germline V gene has CDR1 SQVTM and CDR2 ANQGSEA. There are 13 residues in the CDR3. With V trimmed by 4 bases and J by 0 bases, 2 bases remained unmatched. Time point: cycle 4 day 1 (C4D1), after more than five weeks of nivolumab. Brentuximab vedotin exposure varied, and every patient relapsed after autologous stem cell transplantation. Classifying best responses yielded complete response, partial response or progressive disease. Generated by immunoSEQ multiplex PCR, the TCRdb table keeps only in-frame clones and is missing some. The data hold roughly 94,000 clones, with 93% observed a single time.

The receptor comes from a human donor with classical Hodgkin lymphoma. This chain links TRBV29-1 with TRBJ2-5, with 7 bases matching TRBD1. The sequencing used peripheral blood mononuclear cells (PBMCs), collected before the fourth cycle of nivolumab. The CDR3 is CSVAGTDQETQYF. In DNA, the CDR3 is TGCAGCGTTGCTGGGACAGACCAAGAGACCCAGTACTTC. Full variable domain (remainder filled in from reference TRBV29-1 and TRBJ2-5): SAVISQKPSRDICQRGTSLTIQCQVDSQVTMMFWYRQQPGQSLTLIATANQGSEATYESGFVIDKFPISRPNLTFSTLTVSNMSPEDSSIYLCSVAGTDQETQYFGPGTRLLVL.